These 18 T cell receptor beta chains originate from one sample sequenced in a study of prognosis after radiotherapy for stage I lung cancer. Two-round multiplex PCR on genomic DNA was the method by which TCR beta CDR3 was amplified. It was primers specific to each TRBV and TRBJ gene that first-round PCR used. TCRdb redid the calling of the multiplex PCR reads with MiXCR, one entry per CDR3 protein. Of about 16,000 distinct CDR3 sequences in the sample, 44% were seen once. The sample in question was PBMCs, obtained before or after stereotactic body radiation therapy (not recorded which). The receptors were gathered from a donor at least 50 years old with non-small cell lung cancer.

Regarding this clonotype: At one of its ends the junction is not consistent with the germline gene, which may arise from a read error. For the CDR3, the DNA is TGTTCCAGCAGTTTAGTGGCGGCAACCGAAGCTTTCTTT. It specifies CSSSLVAATEAFF. This chain uses TRBV12-3 or TRBV12-4 with TRBJ1-1; no firm D call. The CDR3 runs 13 residues.

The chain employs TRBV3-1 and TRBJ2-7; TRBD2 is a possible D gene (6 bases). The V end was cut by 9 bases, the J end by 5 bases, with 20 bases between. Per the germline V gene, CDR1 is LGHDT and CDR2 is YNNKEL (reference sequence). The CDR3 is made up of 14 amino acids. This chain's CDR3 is CARGGAGRAHEQYF. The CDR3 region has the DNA TGTGCCAGGGGGGGAGCGGGCCGAGCCCACGAGCAGTACTTC.

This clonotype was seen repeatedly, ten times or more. The CDR3 coding sequence is TGTGCCAGCAGCTCTAGCGCCGGGACAAGGGCCTACGAGCAGTACTTC. The encoded protein is CASSSSAGTRAYEQYF. The chain has TRBV7-9 and TRBJ2-7; D could derive from TRBD1 or TRBD2 (6 bases each). Trimming pared 4 bases from V and 2 bases from J, leaving 18 bases between. Germline V gives CDR1 SEHNR, CDR2 FQNEAQ (reference sequence). The CDR3 length is 16 residues.

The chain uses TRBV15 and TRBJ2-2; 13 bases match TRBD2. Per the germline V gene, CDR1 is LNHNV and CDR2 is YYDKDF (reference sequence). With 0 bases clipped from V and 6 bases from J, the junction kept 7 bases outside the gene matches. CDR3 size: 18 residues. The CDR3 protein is CATSRDRLAGGIAGELFF. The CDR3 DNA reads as TGTGCCACCAGCAGAGATCGACTAGCGGGAGGTATCGCCGGGGAGCTGTTTTTT.

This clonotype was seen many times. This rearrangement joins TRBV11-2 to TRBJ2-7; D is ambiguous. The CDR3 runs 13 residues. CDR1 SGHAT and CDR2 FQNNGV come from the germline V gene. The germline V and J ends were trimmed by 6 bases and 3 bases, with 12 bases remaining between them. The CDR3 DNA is TGTGCCAGCAGTCATAGTATCATCTACGAGCAGTACTTC. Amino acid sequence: CASSHSIIYEQYF.

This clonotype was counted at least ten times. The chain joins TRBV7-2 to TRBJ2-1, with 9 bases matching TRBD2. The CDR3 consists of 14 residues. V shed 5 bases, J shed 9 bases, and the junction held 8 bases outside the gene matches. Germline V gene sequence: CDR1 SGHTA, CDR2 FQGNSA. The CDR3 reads CASSPSWTSAEQFF. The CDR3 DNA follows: TGTGCCAGCAGCCCATCATGGACTAGCGCTGAGCAGTTCTTC.

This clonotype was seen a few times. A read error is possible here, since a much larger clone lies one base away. The CDR3 loop reads CSVISGFYEQYF. Written as DNA, the CDR3 is TGCAGTGTTATTAGCGGCTTCTACGAGCAGTACTTC. The V and J genes are TRBV20-1 and TRBJ2-7; perhaps TRBD2 as D (6 bases). V lost 7 bases to trimming and J lost 3 bases, with 13 bases between them. CDR1 is DFQATT, CDR2 SNEGSKA, per germline (reference sequence). The CDR3 runs to 12 residues.

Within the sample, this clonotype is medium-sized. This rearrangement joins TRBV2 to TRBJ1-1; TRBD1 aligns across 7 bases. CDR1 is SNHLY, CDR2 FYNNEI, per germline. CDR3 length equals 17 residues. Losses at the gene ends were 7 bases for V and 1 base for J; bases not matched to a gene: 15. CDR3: CASNDPINRGGNTEAFF. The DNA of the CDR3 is TGTGCCAGCAATGACCCAATCAACAGGGGTGGGAACACTGAAGCTTTCTTT.

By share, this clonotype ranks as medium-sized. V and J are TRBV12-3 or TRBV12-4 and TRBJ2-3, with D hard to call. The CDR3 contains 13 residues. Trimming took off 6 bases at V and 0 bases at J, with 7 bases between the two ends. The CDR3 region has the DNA TGTGCCAGCAGCTACGACAGCACAGATACGCAGTATTTT. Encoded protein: CASSYDSTDTQYF.

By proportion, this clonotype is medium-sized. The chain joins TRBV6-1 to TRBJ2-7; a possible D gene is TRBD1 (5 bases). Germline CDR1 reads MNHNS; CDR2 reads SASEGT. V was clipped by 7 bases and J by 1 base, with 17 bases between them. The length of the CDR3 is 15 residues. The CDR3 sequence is CASNPTGIGSYEQYF. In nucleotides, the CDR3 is TGTGCCAGCAATCCCACAGGTATCGGATCCTACGAGCAGTACTTC.

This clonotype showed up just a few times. CDR3 region: CAISDTVASGRGTGELFF. CDR3 nucleotides: TGTGCCATCAGTGATACCGTTGCTAGCGGAAGAGGGACCGGGGAGCTGTTTTTT. The chain is built from TRBV10-3 and TRBJ2-2; TRBD2 agrees at 7 bases. The CDR3 loop spans 18 amino acids. Germline loops: CDR1 ENHRY, CDR2 SYGVKD. V trimming: 3 bases; J trimming: 5 bases; junction bases outside the gene matches: 15.

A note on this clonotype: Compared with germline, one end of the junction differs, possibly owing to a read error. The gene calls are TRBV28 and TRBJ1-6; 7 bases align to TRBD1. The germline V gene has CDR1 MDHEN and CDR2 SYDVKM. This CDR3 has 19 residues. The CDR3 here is CASSLRRDSYLAVNSPLQF. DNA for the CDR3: TGTGCCAGCAGTTTACGCAGGGACAGCTACCTCGCGGTTAATTCACCCCTCCAATTT.

The CDR3 here is CASSLEGRSYEQYF. The DNA for the CDR3 is TGCGCCAGCAGCTTGGAAGGCAGAAGCTACGAGCAGTACTTC. This rearrangement joins TRBV5-1 to TRBJ2-7; D is uncertain. This CDR3 is built from 14 residues. V dropped 0 bases and J dropped 3 bases, with 10 bases sitting between them. CDR1 SGHRS and CDR2 YFSETQ come from the germline V gene.

The CDR3 coding sequence is TGTGCCAGCAGTAGTTCTAGCGGGGAGCTGTTTTTT. Protein: CASSSSSGELFF. The genes are TRBV6-1 and TRBJ2-2; D unclear. Germline CDR1 is MNHNS and CDR2 is SASEGT. The length of the CDR3 is 12 residues. V was cut by 5 bases and J by 7 bases, with 8 bases left in between.

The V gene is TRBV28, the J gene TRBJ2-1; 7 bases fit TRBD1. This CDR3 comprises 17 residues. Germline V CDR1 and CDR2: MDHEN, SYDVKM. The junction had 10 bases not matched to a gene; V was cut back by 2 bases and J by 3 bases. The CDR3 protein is CASSLGVEGAFYNEQFF. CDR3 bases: TGTGCCAGCAGTTTAGGAGTCGAGGGGGCGTTCTACAATGAGCAGTTCTTC.

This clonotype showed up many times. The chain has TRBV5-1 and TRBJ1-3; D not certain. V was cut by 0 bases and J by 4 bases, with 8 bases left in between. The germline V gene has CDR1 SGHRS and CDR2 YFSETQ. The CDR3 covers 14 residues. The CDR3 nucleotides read TGCGCCAGCAGCTTGGGTCGCGGGGGAAACACCATATATTTT. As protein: CASSLGRGGNTIYF.

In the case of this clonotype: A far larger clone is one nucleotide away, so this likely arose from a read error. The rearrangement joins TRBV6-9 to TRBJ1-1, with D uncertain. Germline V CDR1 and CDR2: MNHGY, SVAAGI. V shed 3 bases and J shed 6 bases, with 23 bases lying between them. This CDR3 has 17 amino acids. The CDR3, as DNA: TGTGCCAGCAGTTACTCCATACTGGGCCCGACGGACGCTGAAGCTTTCTTT. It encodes CASSYSILGPTDAEAFF.

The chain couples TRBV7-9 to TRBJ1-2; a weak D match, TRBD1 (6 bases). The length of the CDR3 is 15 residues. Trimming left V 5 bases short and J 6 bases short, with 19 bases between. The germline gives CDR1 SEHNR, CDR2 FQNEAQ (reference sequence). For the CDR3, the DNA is TGTGCCAGCAGCCCCAGGACAGCTCCTAGGGATGGCTACACCTTC. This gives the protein CASSPRTAPRDGYTF.